Listed here are 27 T cell receptor beta chains from one sample, sequenced in a study of cytomegalovirus exposure and HLA in healthy donors. The PCR contained 60 Vbeta and 13 Jbeta primers. TCRdb's table, derived via immunoSEQ multiplex PCR, lists solely in-frame clones and lacks some. The table records more than 150,000 clones, less than 90% of them present only once. Source material: PBMCs. Receptors originate from a girl aged 5-17 years in good health and CMV-seropositive.

CDR3 bases: TGTGCCAGCAGCCCGGGACAGCCCAACAATGAGCAGTTCTTC. It translates to CASSPGQPNNEQFF. The J gene is TRBJ2-1, the V gene TRBV11-2; 7 bases align to TRBD1. Per germline, CDR1 SGHAT and CDR2 FQNNGV. This CDR3 is built from 14 residues. With V trimmed by 5 bases and J by 5 bases, 6 bases remained unmatched.

The rearrangement links TRBV27 to TRBJ1-2, with no clear D. Germline CDR1 MNHEY, CDR2 SMNVEV (reference sequence). The CDR3 is made up of 13 amino acids. The V end was cut by 4 bases, the J end by 2 bases, with 8 bases between. The chain's CDR3 is CASSSEQNYGYTF. As DNA, the CDR3 is TGTGCCAGCAGTTCAGAACAGAACTATGGCTACACCTTC.

The chain has TRBV30 and TRBJ1-5, with 7 bases matching TRBD1. Germline V gives CDR1 GTSNPN, CDR2 SVGIG (reference sequence). V lost 0 bases to trimming and J lost 7 bases; unmatched junction nucleotides: 9. The CDR3 length is 15 residues. The DNA for the CDR3 is TGTGCCTGGAGTGTTTCGCCAGGGGGTAGGCAGCCCCAGCATTTT. Translated, it gives CAWSVSPGGRQPQHF.

The genes are TRBV7-6 and TRBJ1-1; TRBD1 is a possible D gene (6 bases). CDR1 and CDR2 from the germline V gene are SGHVS and FNYEAQ. V lost 5 bases and J 5 bases, leaving 27 bases between the germline ends. The length of the CDR3 is 18 residues. CDR3 sequence: CASSLSDRMERSGTEAFF. The CDR3 nucleotides are TGTGCCAGCAGCCTGTCTGACAGGATGGAAAGATCGGGAACTGAAGCTTTCTTT.

This clone was picked up one time. This chain connects TRBV11-2 to TRBJ2-2; no clear D gene. Trimming pared 1 base from V and 7 bases from J, leaving 10 bases between. This CDR3 spans 14 amino acids. Germline assignment: CDR1 SGHAT and CDR2 FQNNGV. CDR3 bases: TGTGCCAGCAGCTTAGGTCCGGGTAGCGGGGAGCTGTTTTTT. Residues: CASSLGPGSGELFF.

The chain recombines TRBV9 with TRBJ2-3; D perhaps matches TRBD1 (6 bases). The V and J ends lost 4 bases and 2 bases respectively, with 14 bases between them. The CDR3 runs to 15 residues. Germline V gene lookup returns CDR1 SGDLS and CDR2 YYNGEE. This CDR3 reads CASSLTGQYTDTQYF. The CDR3 DNA sequence: TGTGCCAGCAGCCTAACGGGACAATACACAGATACGCAGTATTTT.

This chain's CDR3 is CASSFFGGQTYEQYF. CDR3 nucleotides: TGTGCCAGCAGTTTTTTTGGGGGACAGACCTACGAGCAGTACTTC. J is TRBJ2-7 and V is TRBV6-5; TRBD1 matches 7 bases. Germline CDR1 reads MNHEY; CDR2 reads SVGAGI. The CDR3 is made up of 15 amino acids. Trimming cost V 4 bases and J 2 bases; bases outside gene matches: 8.

The CDR3 sequence is CASSLTPGLAGTSYNEQFF. The CDR3 DNA follows: TGCGCCAGCAGCCTCACCCCGGGACTAGCGGGAACCTCCTACAATGAGCAGTTCTTC. The V gene is TRBV5-1, the J gene TRBJ2-1; 13 bases fit TRBD2. The germline gives CDR1 SGHRS, CDR2 YFSETQ. There are 19 residues in the CDR3. V dropped 4 bases and J dropped 0; count of bases not matched to a gene: 10.

The chain has TRBV28 and TRBJ2-7; 11 bases are a match to TRBD1. The trim removed 7 bases at V and 1 base at J, leaving 9 bases unmatched. Germline CDR1 reads MDHEN; CDR2 reads SYDVKM. The CDR3 consists of 16 residues. The chain's CDR3 is CASNSLGQGVSYEQYF. The CDR3, as DNA: TGTGCCAGCAATTCCCTGGGACAGGGGGTTTCCTACGAGCAGTACTTC.

The chain couples TRBV25-1 to TRBJ1-2; D remains ambiguous. This CDR3 is built from 14 residues. V lost 2 bases to trimming and J lost 7 bases, with 14 bases between them. Looked up from germline, CDR1 is MGHDK and CDR2 is SYGVNS. The CDR3 DNA sequence: TGTGCCAGCAGTGAAATGGGCCAGTTGTCTGGCTACACCTTC. Amino acid sequence: CASSEMGQLSGYTF.

The chain couples TRBV5-6 to TRBJ2-1, with TRBD2 as a possible D gene (6 bases). CDR1 and CDR2 (germline): SGHDT, YYEEEE. The length of the CDR3 is 16 residues. V lost 5 bases and J lost 4, with 19 bases in between. The CDR3 loop reads CASRYGLPGIYNEQFF. The CDR3 DNA sequence: TGTGCCAGCAGGTATGGACTACCGGGAATATACAATGAGCAGTTCTTC.

V gene TRBV9 combines with J gene TRBJ2-1; D is ambiguous. CDR1 SGDLS and CDR2 YYNGEE come from the germline V gene. With 4 bases removed from V and 10 bases from J, the gap between germline ends came to 9 bases. This CDR3 is 11 amino acids long. CDR3 in DNA: TGTGCCAGCAGCCCCTCACGGGAGCAGTTCTTC. Translated: CASSPSREQFF.

This rearrangement joins TRBV20-1 to TRBJ2-7, with D uncertain. Germline CDR1 and CDR2: DFQATT and SNEGSKA (reference sequence). Deletions cut 4 bases from V and 4 bases from J, with 8 bases between. There are 11 residues in the CDR3. DNA for the CDR3: TGCAGTGCTACGACTGAGTACGAGCAGTACTTC. It yields the protein CSATTEYEQYF.

The chain is built from TRBV6-1 and TRBJ2-3; D gene ambiguous. Between the trimmed V and J ends, which lost 7 bases and 1 base, there was a span of 12 bases. Germline CDR1 MNHNS, CDR2 SASEGT. The length of the CDR3 is 14 residues. The CDR3 nucleotides are TGTGCCAGCAATGTATTGTTTCGCACAGATACGCAGTATTTT. Translated, it gives CASNVLFRTDTQYF.

Concerning this clone itself: One end of the junction does not line up with germline, which may come from a read error. The chain carries TRBV5-1 and TRBJ2-1, with TRBD2 identical over 12 bases. The germline V gene encodes CDR1 SGHRS and CDR2 YFSETQ. The CDR3 length is 15 residues. The CDR3 nucleotides read TGCGCCAGCACCTTGACTAGCGGGAGCTACAATGAGCAGTTCTTC. It yields the protein CASTLTSGSYNEQFF.

The J gene is TRBJ2-7, the V gene TRBV11-2, with D hard to call. Trimming stripped 2 bases from V and 3 bases from J, with 11 bases between. CDR1 is SGHAT, CDR2 FQNNGV, per germline. The CDR3 length is 14 residues. The CDR3 reads CASSLSDGFYEQYF. In nucleotides, the CDR3 is TGTGCCAGCAGCTTAAGCGACGGGTTCTACGAGCAGTACTTC.

This clone appeared a few times. This chain joins TRBV6-1 and TRBJ2-5, with 8 bases fitting TRBD1. This CDR3 contains 13 residues. Germline lookup yields CDR1 MNHNS and CDR2 SASEGT. V shed 6 bases, J shed 4 bases, and the junction held 4 bases outside the gene matches. CDR3 in amino acids: CASRDRVVETQYF. The CDR3 DNA is TGTGCCAGCAGGGACAGGGTTGTAGAGACCCAGTACTTC.

The chain carries TRBV6-1 and TRBJ2-7; 10 bases match TRBD2. The CDR3 contains 14 residues. After removal of 7 bases from V and 2 bases from J, the junction contained 5 bases not matched to a gene. Germline V gene lookup returns CDR1 MNHNS and CDR2 SASEGT. CDR3 protein: CASIRTSGAYEQYF. The CDR3, as DNA: TGTGCCAGCATTCGGACTAGCGGAGCCTACGAGCAGTACTTC.

The chain's CDR3 is CASTLADTQYF. The CDR3 DNA sequence: TGTGCCAGCACCCTAGCCGATACGCAGTATTTT. The V gene is TRBV5-6, the J gene TRBJ2-3, with D possibly being TRBD2 (5 bases). The V gene lost 6 bases and the J gene lost 6 bases, with 8 bases spanning the gap. The CDR3 extends over 11 amino acids. Per germline, CDR1 SGHDT and CDR2 YYEEEE.

This clone was recorded only once. The chain uses TRBV19 and TRBJ2-5; a possible D gene is TRBD2 (6 bases). This CDR3 has 15 residues. V lost 2 bases, J lost 4 bases, and 14 bases lay in between. The germline gives CDR1 LNHDA, CDR2 SQIVND (reference sequence). The CDR3 protein is CASSITGEGGETQYF. CDR3 DNA: TGTGCCAGTAGTATAACGGGAGAGGGAGGAGAGACCCAGTACTTC.

A few counts support this clone. The chain recombines TRBV5-1 with TRBJ2-3; tentatively, D is TRBD2 (6 bases). Trimming removed 4 bases at V and 1 base at J, with 19 bases between. Germline-derived CDR1 and CDR2 are SGHRS and YFSETQ. The CDR3 runs 17 residues. CDR3 sequence (DNA): TGCGCCAGCAGCCCGGACGGGAGAAATTTCGGCACAGATACGCAGTATTTT. Translating gives CASSPDGRNFGTDTQYF.

This clone occurred a few times. V and J are TRBV7-9 and TRBJ1-2; 12 bases align to TRBD1. With 5 bases clipped from V and 8 bases from J, the junction kept 9 bases outside the gene matches. This CDR3 is 15 amino acids long. Per the germline V gene, CDR1 is SEHNR and CDR2 is FQNEAQ (reference sequence). The CDR3 nucleotides read TGTGCCAGCAGCCTCAACCGGGACAGGGGGCACGGCTACACCTTC. This encodes CASSLNRDRGHGYTF.

The chain has TRBV10-1 and TRBJ2-5; the match to TRBD1 covers 8 bases. J was trimmed by 5 bases and V by 4 bases; bases with no gene match: 6. This CDR3 has 14 amino acids. Germline loops: CDR1 WNHNN, CDR2 SYGVQD (reference sequence). The CDR3 sequence is CASSGSPGGETQYF. The CDR3 DNA sequence: TGCGCCAGCAGTGGGTCCCCAGGGGGCGAGACCCAGTACTTC.

The genes are TRBV5-1 and TRBJ1-5; D unresolved. The CDR3 spans 14 residues. Germline V gene lookup returns CDR1 SGHRS and CDR2 YFSETQ. V lost 1 base, J lost 6 bases, and 11 bases lay in between. CDR3 sequence (DNA): TGCGCCAGCAGCTTGTATAGTTTCTCTCAGCCCCAGCATTTT. The encoded protein is CASSLYSFSQPQHF.

The CDR3 region has the DNA TGTGCCACCAGCAGAGTAGGGGACACCTCCGAGCAGTACTTC. It encodes CATSRVGDTSEQYF. The gene calls are TRBV15 and TRBJ2-7; D might be TRBD1 (6 bases). The CDR3 has 14 residues. Trimming stripped 1 base from V and 6 bases from J, with 13 bases between. Germline V gene lookup returns CDR1 LNHNV and CDR2 YYDKDF (reference sequence).

This sequence joins TRBV6-1 and TRBJ2-5; D ambiguous. V was pared by 6 bases and J by 2 bases, with 10 bases between. Germline assignment: CDR1 MNHNS and CDR2 SASEGT. The CDR3 is 13 residues long. The CDR3 DNA reads as TGTGCCAGCAGGCTGACTCCTCAAGAGACCCAGTACTTC. Amino acids: CASRLTPQETQYF.

The chain links TRBV9 to TRBJ1-2; 7 nucleotides agree with TRBD1. CDR1 is SGDLS, CDR2 YYNGEE, per germline. The CDR3 has 16 amino acids. The V and J ends lost 4 bases and 3 bases, in that order; junction bases with no gene match: 12. As DNA, the CDR3 is TGTGCCAGCAGCCCCTTCCCCCAGGGGGAAGACTATGGCTACACCTTC. Translation: CASSPFPQGEDYGYTF.